Presented here are 15 T cell receptor beta chains from one specimen sequenced in a study of blood T cells in healthy people across ages. Combining a sample-barcoded 5' primer with a J-beta primer mix, a second PCR ran for 7 to 11 cycles. TCRdb re-called the 5' RACE reads with MiXCR, one entry per CDR3 protein. The sample lists roughly 1.6 million distinct CDR3 sequences, 30% to 40% occurring once. The material sequenced was blood. These receptors all stem from a woman in her 30s in good health.

This clonotype has ten or more counts. This chain joins TRBV10-3 and TRBJ2-5, with D tentatively TRBD1 (6 bases). This CDR3 comprises 13 residues. CDR1 and CDR2 from the germline V gene are ENHRY and SYGVKD. With 6 bases removed from V and 1 base from J, the gap between germline ends came to 9 bases. This CDR3 is CAISGTPQETQYF. The CDR3 nucleotides are TGTGCCATCAGCGGGACACCCCAAGAGACCCAGTACTTC.

The rearrangement joins TRBV4-2 to TRBJ2-6, with D tentatively TRBD1 (5 bases). Germline V CDR1 and CDR2: LGHNA, YNFKEQ. Trimming pared 0 bases from V and 16 bases from J, leaving 16 bases between. The CDR3 is made up of 14 amino acids. The CDR3 bases are TGTGCCAGCAGCCAAGATCGGTCGTTAGGGGCACTGACTTTC. Its translation: CASSQDRSLGALTF.

The rearrangement uses TRBV6-5 and TRBJ2-7; D is unresolved. V lost 4 bases and J lost 1, with 11 bases in between. The CDR3 spans 14 residues. The germline V gene encodes CDR1 MNHEY and CDR2 SVGAGI. The CDR3 loop is CASSSTDESYEQYF. CDR3 sequence (DNA): TGTGCCAGCAGTTCGACGGACGAATCCTACGAGCAGTACTTC.

This CDR3 is CATLAPQETQYF. The DNA of the CDR3 is TGTGCCACCCTAGCGCCCCAAGAGACCCAGTACTTC. The genes are TRBV9 and TRBJ2-5; D is possibly TRBD2 (6 bases). This CDR3 has 12 residues. Germline V gene data show CDR1 as SGDLS and CDR2 as YYNGEE. V lost 9 bases to trimming and J lost 1 base, with 10 bases between them.

This rearrangement joins TRBV20-1 to TRBJ2-1; D not certain. Germline lookup yields CDR1 DFQATT and CDR2 SNEGSKA (reference sequence). Deletions cut 2 bases from V and 5 bases from J, with 16 bases between. The CDR3 covers 15 residues. The CDR3 coding sequence is TGCAGTGCTAGACCTTATCTGACTGGCCACAATGAGCAGTTCTTC. Translation gives CSARPYLTGHNEQFF.

The rearrangement uses TRBV24-1 and TRBJ2-3; TRBD1 matches 8 bases. After removal of 7 bases from V and 1 base from J, the junction contained 0 bases not matched to a gene. Germline CDR1 is KGHDR and CDR2 is SFDVKD. The CDR3 has 13 amino acids. In DNA, the CDR3 is TGTGCCACCAGGGACAGGGGCACAGATACGCAGTATTTT. It is translated as CATRDRGTDTQYF.

This clonotype was recorded a few times. This rearrangement joins TRBV4-1 to TRBJ2-3; D gene unclear. The CDR3 extends over 12 amino acids. The V end was cut by 5 bases, the J end by 4 bases, with 7 bases between. CDR1 and CDR2 from the germline V gene are MGHRA and YSYEKL. CDR3 bases: TGCGCCAGCAGCGGTATCGCAGATACGCAGTATTTT. This translates into CASSGIADTQYF.

This chain connects TRBV7-6 to TRBJ2-5; a possible D gene is TRBD1 (5 bases). The CDR3 runs to 13 residues. Germline V gene sequence: CDR1 SGHVS, CDR2 FNYEAQ. Trimming left V 5 bases short and J 2 bases short, with 9 bases between. DNA for the CDR3: TGTGCCAGCAGCCGACAGAGTCAAGAGACCCAGTACTTC. The encoded protein is CASSRQSQETQYF.

This clonotype appeared a few times. The chain uses TRBV20-1 and TRBJ2-1; TRBD2 matches 9 bases. V gave up 6 bases and J gave up 3 bases; unmatched junction bases: 9. The CDR3 is 15 residues long. Germline loops: CDR1 DFQATT, CDR2 SNEGSKA (reference sequence). CDR3 coding DNA: TGCAGTGCCCGTAGACTAGCGGTCCTCTACAATGAGCAGTTCTTC. Its translation: CSARRLAVLYNEQFF.

The rearrangement uses TRBV5-5 and TRBJ2-1; D call uncertain. The germline V gene encodes CDR1 SGHKS and CDR2 YYEKEE (reference sequence). The CDR3 loop spans 17 amino acids. Trimming left V 0 bases short and J 0 bases short, with 13 bases between. CDR3 sequence reads: CASSLVAATSSYNEQFF. CDR3 DNA: TGTGCCAGCAGCTTGGTAGCAGCAACGAGCTCCTACAATGAGCAGTTCTTC.

The chain couples TRBV15 to TRBJ2-1, with 8 bases that match TRBD2. Looked up from germline, CDR1 is LNHNV and CDR2 is YYDKDF (reference sequence). This CDR3 comprises 15 residues. V trimming: 4 bases; J trimming: 7 bases; junction bases outside the gene matches: 9. This chain's CDR3 is CATSKVAGRVNEQFF. As DNA, the CDR3 is TGTGCCACCAGCAAGGTAGCGGGGAGAGTTAATGAGCAGTTCTTC.

This clonotype was observed a few times. This sequence joins TRBV5-1 and TRBJ2-7; perhaps D is TRBD1 or TRBD2 (6 bases each). CDR3 size: 14 residues. The V and J ends lost 4 bases and 4 bases respectively, with 15 bases between them. Germline V CDR1 and CDR2: SGHRS, YFSETQ. DNA for the CDR3: TGCGCCAGCAGCGAGGGGGGCGAAAATTACGAGCAGTACTTC. This encodes CASSEGGENYEQYF.

This clonotype was seen only a few times. The chain uses TRBV27 and TRBJ2-6, with TRBD1 identical over 11 bases. Per the germline V gene, CDR1 is MNHEY and CDR2 is SMNVEV (reference sequence). Unmatched junction bases numbered 5, after V lost 2 bases and J lost 2 bases. The CDR3 has 18 residues. The CDR3 nucleotides are TGTGCCAGCAGTTTAAGCCGGACAGGGGGCCCTGGGGCCAACGTCCTGACTTTC. Translated: CASSLSRTGGPGANVLTF.

The chain recombines TRBV15 with TRBJ2-3; D possibly corresponds to TRBD2 (7 bases). The CDR3 contains 15 residues. Germline V gene lookup returns CDR1 LNHNV and CDR2 YYDKDF (reference sequence). V was pared by 3 bases and J by 6 bases, with 16 bases between. CDR3 coding DNA: TGTGCCACCAGCAGCGCGGGGGCCTCTGGGGATACGCAGTATTTT. It translates to CATSSAGASGDTQYF.

The V gene is TRBV20-1, the J gene TRBJ1-2; D gene unclear. The CDR3 spans 15 residues. The V gene lost 3 bases and the J gene lost 0 bases, with 14 bases spanning the gap. Germline values: CDR1 DFQATT, CDR2 SNEGSKA (reference sequence). CDR3 residues: CSARDHSGANYGYTF. Written as DNA, the CDR3 is TGCAGTGCTAGGGATCATTCGGGAGCTAACTATGGCTACACCTTC.